One sample yielded the 32 T cell receptor beta chains listed below, sequenced in a study of T cells in women clearing cervical HPV infection. The method was immunoSEQ multiplex PCR; TCRdb's version includes in-frame clones alone and lacks a portion of them. This table holds 49,000 or so clones. Sequenced input: blood buffy coat. The receptors shown here come from a woman between 18 and 70 years old with a cervical HPV16 infection that either progressed to CIN3+ or cleared (not recorded which).

Comment on this clone: Read coverage stops 3 residues before the CDR3 terminus; the germline J gene supplies the remainder. The rearrangement uses TRBV7-6 and TRBJ2-6; D is unresolved. The CDR3 totals 15 residues. Trimming took off 2 bases at V and 3 bases at J, with 8 bases between the two ends. Looked up from germline, CDR1 is SGHVS and CDR2 is FNYEAQ. The chain's CDR3 is CASSLRRVGANVLTF. CDR3 bases read: TGTGCCAGCAGCTTACGAAGGGTTGGGGCCAACGTC. Based on the CDR3 plus reference TRBV7-6 and TRBJ2-6, the full variable domain is GAGVSQSPRYKVTKRGQDVALRCDPISGHVSLYWYRQALGQGPEFLTYFNYEAQQDKSGLPNDRFSAERPEGSISTLTIQRTEQRDSAMYRCASSLRRVGANVLTFGAGSRLTVL.

Remarks on this clone: The read ends 3 residues before the CDR3 terminus; that terminus is restored from the germline J gene. The chain joins TRBV5-4 to TRBJ2-7; 7 bases line up with TRBD1. J lost 2 bases, V lost 0 bases, and 2 bases had no gene match. Germline-derived CDR1 and CDR2 are SGHNT and YYREEE (reference sequence). CDR3 length: 14 amino acids. The CDR3 DNA, read in part, is TGTGCCAGCAGCTTGGCCGGGACAGCCTACGAG. This sequence encodes CASSLAGTAYE. From start to end, the CDR3 is CASSLAGTAYEQYF.

A note on this clone: The read terminates 3 residues before the CDR3 end, so the remaining end is supplied by the germline J gene. V is TRBV30 and J is TRBJ2-2; tentative D call: TRBD1 (5 bases). Germline CDR1 GTSNPN, CDR2 SVGIG (reference sequence). CDR3 length equals 13 residues. CDR3 amino acids: CAWKSSGANVLFF. Partial CDR3 DNA: TGTGCCTGGAAAAGCTCTGGGGCCAACGTG.

As for this clone: From the germline J gene comes the end of the CDR3, since the read stops 3 residues before it. Other DNA sequences in this specimen translate into the identical CDR3. This chain connects TRBV18 to TRBJ1-3; 7 bases map to TRBD1. The germline V gene has CDR1 KGHSH and CDR2 LQKENI. This CDR3 is 16 amino acids long. J lost 2 bases, V lost 6 bases, and 10 bases had no gene match. This chain's CDR3 is CASSPGQKLAGNTIYF. Partial CDR3 DNA: TGTGCCAGCTCGCCGGGACAGAAATTGGCTGGAAACACC.

Turning to this clone: Read data end 3 residues before the CDR3 end; the end is taken from the germline J gene. V gene TRBV30 combines with J gene TRBJ2-1; 14 bases are a match to TRBD2. V gave up 3 bases and J gave up 9 bases; unmatched junction bases: 7. The CDR3 contains 15 residues. Germline lookup yields CDR1 GTSNPN and CDR2 SVGIG (reference sequence). The CDR3 is CAWRPGLAGVVEQFF. The covered CDR3 bases are TGTGCCTGGAGGCCGGGACTAGCGGGAGTGGTTGAG.

A note on this clone: Read data end 3 residues before the CDR3 end; the end is taken from the germline J gene. The chain links TRBV11-3 to TRBJ2-3; 8 bases map to TRBD2. Trimming at V came to 6 bases and at J to 5 bases, leaving 10 bases not matched to a gene. The germline V gene encodes CDR1 SGHNT and CDR2 YENEEA. The CDR3 length is 15 residues. Partial CDR3 DNA: TGTGCCAGCAGTCTATCGGGGGGGGTGGAAGATACG. This gives the protein CASSLSGGVEDT. The entire CDR3 protein is CASSLSGGVEDTQYF.

CDR3 sequence reads: CASSIAFGAGYDYTF. The CDR3 DNA, read in part, is TGTGCCAGTAGTATTGCCTTTGGGGCAGGCTACGAC. The chain links TRBV19 to TRBJ1-2, with D perhaps TRBD1 (5 bases). The read stops 3 residues short of the end of the CDR3; the missing end is completed from the germline J gene. The CDR3 loop spans 15 amino acids. Germline V gene lookup returns CDR1 LNHDA and CDR2 SQIVND (reference sequence). Supplemented by reference TRBV19 and TRBJ1-2, the full variable domain reads DGGITQSPKYLFRKEGQNVTLSCEQNLNHDAMYWYRQDPGQGLRLIYYSQIVNDFQKGDIAEGYSVSREKKESFPLTVTSAQKNPTAFYLCASSIAFGAGYDYTFGSGTRLTVV.

Turning to this clone: The CDR3 end lies 3 residues beyond the end of the read and is filled in from the germline J gene. This chain uses TRBV6-1 with TRBJ2-3; D unresolved. The V gene's germline CDR1 is MNHNS and CDR2 SASEGT. Trimming took off 4 bases at V and 3 bases at J, with 5 bases between the two ends. The CDR3 is 12 residues long. The sequenced part of the CDR3 DNA is TGTGCCAGCAGTGCCCGTACAGATACG. It yields the protein CASSARTDT. The complete CDR3 protein is CASSARTDTQYF.

A remark on this clone: The sequenced fragment ends 3 residues before the CDR3 boundary, so the rest is inferred from the germline J gene. V usage is TRBV19 and J usage is TRBJ2-7, with 14 bases that match TRBD2. The CDR3 loop spans 17 amino acids. V shed 5 bases and J 4 bases; nucleotides not matched to a gene: 10. The germline V gene has CDR1 LNHDA and CDR2 SQIVND (reference sequence). The DNA read from the CDR3 is TGTGCCAGTAGTTCGAAGACTAGCGGGGGGGCCGTATACGAG. Translation: CASSSKTSGGAVYE. Given in full, the CDR3 is CASSSKTSGGAVYEQYF.

Concerning this clone itself: The CDR3 end is not reached by the read, which stops 3 residues before it; the germline J gene fills it in. The chain is built from TRBV5-4 and TRBJ2-5; TRBD2 agrees at 7 bases. Trimming removed 4 bases from V and 1 base from J; junction bases left unmatched: 1. The CDR3 runs 13 residues. CDR1 is SGHNT, CDR2 YYREEE, per germline (reference sequence). The CDR3 sequence is CASSRTSQETQYF. CDR3 DNA (partial): TGTGCCAGCAGCCGGACTAGCCAAGAGACC.

As regards this clone: With the read ending 3 residues before the CDR3 end, the germline J gene is used to fill in that end. V gene TRBV18 combines with J gene TRBJ2-7, with 8 bases matching TRBD1. The junction had 3 bases not matched to a gene; V was cut back by 3 bases and J by 5 bases. The germline V gene has CDR1 KGHSH and CDR2 LQKENI. The CDR3 extends over 13 amino acids. The part of the CDR3 DNA that was read is TGTGCCAGCTCACCGGACAGGGTAAACGAG. Amino acid sequence: CASSPDRVNE. The entire CDR3 protein is CASSPDRVNEQYF. Full variable domain (missing parts from reference TRBV18 and TRBJ2-7): NAGVMQNPRHLVRRRGQEARLRCSPMKGHSHVYWYRQLPEEGLKFMVYLQKENIIDESGMPKERFSAEFPKEGPSILRIQQVVRGDSAAYFCASSPDRVNEQYFGPGTRLTVT.

A note on this clone: The read stops 3 residues short of the end of the CDR3; the missing end is completed from the germline J gene. This sequence joins TRBV7-9 and TRBJ2-4, with 8 bases that match TRBD1. CDR3 length: 15 amino acids. Germline values: CDR1 SEHNR, CDR2 FQNEAQ (reference sequence). The covered CDR3 bases are TGTGCCAGCAGCCCGCTGTTAGGGACAGGTTATGGT. The encoded protein is CASSPLLGTGYG. The entire CDR3 sequence reads CASSPLLGTGYGQYF.

As regards this clone: The CDR3 extends 3 residues past the end of the read, so its final part is completed from the germline J gene. The chain employs TRBV2 and TRBJ2-1; 10 bases agree with TRBD2. The CDR3 is 19 residues long. With V trimmed by 6 bases and J by 4 bases, 18 bases remained unmatched. Germline V gene sequence: CDR1 SNHLY, CDR2 FYNNEI. The CDR3 spells CASRNGRRLAGVDYNEQFF. Partial CDR3 DNA: TGTGCCAGCAGGAACGGGAGAAGGCTAGCGGGAGTGGATTACAATGAG. Together with reference TRBV2 and TRBJ2-1, the CDR3 gives the full variable domain: EPEVTQTPSHQVTQMGQEVILRCVPISNHLYFYWYRQILGQKVEFLVSFYNNEISEKSEIFDDQFSVERPDGSNFTLKIRSTKLEDSAMYFCASRNGRRLAGVDYNEQFFGPGTRLTVL.

With respect to this clone: The CDR3 end is not reached by the read, which stops 3 residues before it; the germline J gene fills it in. The V call is TRBV20-1, the J call TRBJ2-3; D may be TRBD2 (5 bases). V dropped 0 bases and J dropped 2 bases, with 15 bases sitting between them. The CDR3 has 16 residues. Germline CDR1 DFQATT, CDR2 SNEGSKA (reference sequence). The sequenced part of the CDR3 DNA is TGCAGTGCTAGAGATCCGGGCGGGCGGTACACAGATACG. The encoded protein is CSARDPGGRYTDT. The whole CDR3 region reads CSARDPGGRYTDTQYF.

On this clone: The CDR3 end lies 3 residues beyond the end of the read and is filled in from the germline J gene. The chain combines TRBV19 with TRBJ2-1; TRBD1 agrees at 9 bases. The V gene's germline CDR1 is LNHDA and CDR2 SQIVND (reference sequence). The CDR3 loop spans 15 amino acids. After removal of 6 bases from V and 6 bases from J, the junction contained 9 bases not matched to a gene. The DNA read from the CDR3 is TGTGCCAGTAGGAAGGGTGGGACAGGGCCCAATGAG. Its translation: CASRKGGTGPNE. The entire CDR3 is CASRKGGTGPNEQFF.

Regarding this clone: The CDR3 extends 3 residues past the end of the read, so its final part is completed from the germline J gene. The genes are TRBV6-2 or TRBV6-3 and TRBJ2-1, with TRBD2 matching 12 bases. Trimming took 5 bases from V and 9 from J; bases not matched to a gene: 14. The CDR3 has 17 residues. The germline CDR1 and CDR2 sequences are MNHEY and SVGEGT. The part of the CDR3 DNA that was read is TGTGCCAGCAGTCCAGCCGGTGGACTAGCGGGGAGGGGTGAG. Its translation: CASSPAGGLAGRGE. The complete CDR3 sequence is CASSPAGGLAGRGEQFF.

For this clone: The junction and the germline gene differ at one end; a read error may be behind it. Sequencing ends 3 residues short of the CDR3 end; the germline J gene provides the rest. The sample contains more than one DNA sequence encoding this CDR3. The chain combines TRBV2 with TRBJ1-3, with a weak D call TRBD1 (5 bases). CDR3 length equals 12 residues. Germline CDR1 SNHLY, CDR2 FYNNEI. The chain's CDR3 is CASNEEGNTIYF. CDR3 DNA, as far as it was read: TGTGCCAGCAATGAAGAGGGGAACACT.

A note on this clone: Coverage ceases 3 residues before the CDR3 finishes, and the germline J gene fills in the end. The chain has TRBV20-1 and TRBJ1-2; D remains ambiguous. The CDR3 spans 13 residues. V lost 2 bases, J lost 4 bases, and 11 bases lay in between. Germline V gives CDR1 DFQATT, CDR2 SNEGSKA (reference sequence). CDR3 bases read: TGCAGTGCTAGACATCCGCGAAGCTATGGC. Its translation: CSARHPRSYG. The full CDR3 is CSARHPRSYGYTF.

Turning to this clone: The read finishes 3 residues shy of the CDR3 end, and the germline J gene is used to complete it. The rearrangement joins TRBV6-9 to TRBJ1-6, with 9 bases aligning to TRBD1. Germline CDR1 reads MNHGY; CDR2 reads SVAAGI. V gave up 7 bases and J gave up 9 bases; unmatched junction bases: 7. There are 14 residues in the CDR3. CDR3 protein: CASMSGTGTSPLHF. CDR3 DNA (partial): TGTGCCAGCATGAGCGGGACAGGGACTTCACCC.

As for this clone: The sequence runs out 3 residues before the end of the CDR3; the remainder is reconstructed from the germline J gene. J is TRBJ1-2 and V is TRBV30; TRBD1 is a possible D gene (5 bases). Germline V gives CDR1 GTSNPN, CDR2 SVGIG (reference sequence). The CDR3 totals 14 residues. The V gene lost 6 bases and the J gene lost 1 base, with 15 bases spanning the gap. The DNA read from the CDR3 is TGTGCCTGTCTCGGGGGACGGGATAACTATGGC. Translating it yields CACLGGRDNYG. The full CDR3 reads CACLGGRDNYGYTF.

For this clone: The read gets to within 3 residues of the CDR3 end, and the germline J gene fills in the rest. The rearrangement uses TRBV5-1 and TRBJ2-4; D is perhaps TRBD1 or TRBD2 (7 bases each). Trimming removed 0 bases from V and 6 bases from J, with 19 bases in between. This CDR3 spans 17 amino acids. Per germline, CDR1 SGHRS and CDR2 YFSETQ. The part of the CDR3 DNA that was read is TGCGCCAGCAGCTTGGATGCTGCTGGGAGGGGGCTAAACATT. This gives the protein CASSLDAAGRGLNI. The whole CDR3 sequence is CASSLDAAGRGLNIQYF. Supplemented by reference TRBV5-1 and TRBJ2-4, the full variable domain reads KAGVTQTPRYLIKTRGQQVTLSCSPISGHRSVSWYQQTPGQGLQFLFEYFSETQRNKGNFPGRFSGRQFSNSRSEMNVSTLELGDSALYLCASSLDAAGRGLNIQYFGAGTRLSVL.

The CDR3: CASSALQGSISNQPQHF. CDR3 bases read: TGTGCCAGCAGTGCTCTGCAGGGCTCGATTAGCAATCAGCCC. The J gene is TRBJ1-5, the V gene TRBV2; a weak D match, TRBD1 (5 bases). The CDR3 end is not reached by the read, which stops 3 residues before it; the germline J gene fills it in. The CDR3 runs to 17 residues. V lost 4 bases and J 0 bases, leaving 16 bases between the germline ends. From germline, CDR1 is SNHLY and CDR2 FYNNEI. The full variable domain, in which reference TRBV2 and TRBJ1-5 provide the parts outside the CDR3, is EPEVTQTPSHQVTQMGQEVILRCVPISNHLYFYWYRQILGQKVEFLVSFYNNEISEKSEIFDDQFSVERPDGSNFTLKIRSTKLEDSAMYFCASSALQGSISNQPQHFGDGTRLSIL.

With respect to this clone: The read ends 3 residues early relative to the CDR3; the germline J gene fills the gap. The rearrangement uses TRBV19 and TRBJ2-7; 7 positions agree with TRBD2. This CDR3 comprises 15 residues. The V and J ends lost 5 bases and 2 bases, in that order; junction bases with no gene match: 9. Germline V gene sequence: CDR1 LNHDA, CDR2 SQIVND (reference sequence). Incomplete CDR3 DNA: TGTGCCAGTAGTCCGCGGGGAGGGAGTACCTACGAG. The encoded protein is CASSPRGGSTYE. The CDR3 reads in full as CASSPRGGSTYEQYF.

A note on this clone: Read coverage stops 3 residues before the CDR3 terminus; the germline J gene supplies the remainder. The rearrangement links TRBV6-1 to TRBJ1-1; 11 bases map to TRBD1. The CDR3 has 16 amino acids. Trimming cost V 4 bases and J 5 bases; bases outside gene matches: 9. The germline gives CDR1 MNHNS, CDR2 SASEGT. The CDR3 bases that were read are TGTGCCAGCAGTGGGGGGACAGGGGGTAAAGGGACTGAA. Its protein is CASSGGTGGKGTE. Given in full, the CDR3 is CASSGGTGGKGTEAFF.

About this clone itself: Read sequence stops 3 residues before the CDR3 end, and the germline J gene provides the missing end. The rearrangement joins TRBV18 to TRBJ2-6, with no clear D. CDR1 and CDR2 (germline): KGHSH, LQKENI. The germline V and J ends were trimmed by 3 bases and 2 bases, with 8 bases remaining between them. CDR3 length: 15 residues. The CDR3 reads CASSPQSAGANVLTF. The covered CDR3 bases are TGTGCCAGCTCACCTCAGTCCGCTGGGGCCAACGTC. Looking up the rest from reference TRBV18 and TRBJ2-6 gives the full variable domain: NAGVMQNPRHLVRRRGQEARLRCSPMKGHSHVYWYRQLPEEGLKFMVYLQKENIIDESGMPKERFSAEFPKEGPSILRIQQVVRGDSAAYFCASSPQSAGANVLTFGAGSRLTVL.

Remarks on this clone: The CDR3 extends 3 residues past the end of the read, so its final part is completed from the germline J gene. J is TRBJ1-1 and V is TRBV18; D is possibly TRBD1 (5 bases). Per germline, CDR1 KGHSH and CDR2 LQKENI. CDR3 length equals 14 residues. Trimming took off 3 bases at V and 4 bases at J, with 12 bases between the two ends. The chain's CDR3 is CASSPGHQSTEAFF. The CDR3 DNA, read in part, is TGTGCCAGCTCACCGGGGCACCAGAGCACTGAA.

Details on this clone: Sequencing ends 3 residues short of the CDR3 end; the germline J gene provides the rest. The rearrangement uses TRBV7-9 and TRBJ1-4, with TRBD1 identical over 7 bases. Germline V gives CDR1 SEHNR, CDR2 FQNEAQ (reference sequence). The CDR3 consists of 12 residues. Partial CDR3 DNA: TGTGCCAGCAGCCAACAGGGGCGACCA. This gives the protein CASSQQGRP. The whole CDR3 region reads CASSQQGRPLFF. Filled out from reference TRBV7-9 and TRBJ1-4, the complete variable domain reads DTGVSQNPRHKITKRGQNVTFRCDPISEHNRLYWYRQTLGQGPEFLTYFQNEAQLEKSRLLSDRFSAERPKGSFSTLEIQRTEQGDSAMYLCASSQQGRPLFFGSGTQLSVL.

In the case of this clone: The missing CDR3 end, 3 residues past where the read stops, is filled in from the germline J gene. V is TRBV7-9 and J is TRBJ2-4; tentatively, D is TRBD2 (6 bases). This CDR3 comprises 14 residues. The germline V gene encodes CDR1 SEHNR and CDR2 FQNEAQ (reference sequence). CDR3 sequence reads: CASSLAIVDYGQYF. The CDR3 DNA, read in part, is TGTGCCAGCAGCTTAGCGATTGTGGACTATGGT.

In regard to this clone: The read gets to within 3 residues of the CDR3 end, and the germline J gene fills in the rest. The rearrangement uses TRBV19 and TRBJ1-2, with D perhaps TRBD1 (5 bases). The CDR3 is 15 amino acids. Germline V gene data show CDR1 as LNHDA and CDR2 as SQIVND (reference sequence). The CDR3 sequence is CASSLTSGAPDTYTF. CDR3 DNA, as far as it was read: TGTGCCAGTAGCTTGACTAGCGGGGCGCCAGATACC.

Details on this clone: The CDR3 end lies 3 residues beyond the end of the read and is filled in from the germline J gene. V usage is TRBV30 and J usage is TRBJ1-2; D may be TRBD1 (5 bases). The germline V gene has CDR1 GTSNPN and CDR2 SVGIG (reference sequence). The CDR3 loop spans 13 amino acids. Trimming removed 4 bases from V and 4 bases from J, with 13 bases in between. The part of the CDR3 DNA that was read is TGTGCCTGGAAAAGAGGGGATGCCTATGGC. It encodes CAWKRGDAYG. The full CDR3 is CAWKRGDAYGYTF.

Worth noting for this clone: Read coverage stops 3 residues before the CDR3 terminus; the germline J gene supplies the remainder. V gene TRBV7-9 combines with J gene TRBJ2-5, with 10 bases lining up with TRBD1. CDR3 length: 15 amino acids. Germline CDR1 SEHNR, CDR2 FQNEAQ (reference sequence). V shed 3 bases and J 1 base; nucleotides not matched to a gene: 2. CDR3 DNA (partial): TGTGCCAGCAGCTTCCGGGACAGGGGCCAAGAGACC. Protein product: CASSFRDRGQET. The complete CDR3 sequence is CASSFRDRGQETQYF.

Comment on this clone: The read gets to within 3 residues of the CDR3 end, and the germline J gene fills in the rest. This rearrangement joins TRBV19 to TRBJ1-1; D is uncertain. Germline values: CDR1 LNHDA, CDR2 SQIVND (reference sequence). The CDR3 extends over 13 amino acids. The covered CDR3 bases are TGTGCCAGTAGTATAGGCCCGCTGTCGGTG. This gives the protein CASSIGPLSV. In full, the CDR3 is CASSIGPLSVAFF.